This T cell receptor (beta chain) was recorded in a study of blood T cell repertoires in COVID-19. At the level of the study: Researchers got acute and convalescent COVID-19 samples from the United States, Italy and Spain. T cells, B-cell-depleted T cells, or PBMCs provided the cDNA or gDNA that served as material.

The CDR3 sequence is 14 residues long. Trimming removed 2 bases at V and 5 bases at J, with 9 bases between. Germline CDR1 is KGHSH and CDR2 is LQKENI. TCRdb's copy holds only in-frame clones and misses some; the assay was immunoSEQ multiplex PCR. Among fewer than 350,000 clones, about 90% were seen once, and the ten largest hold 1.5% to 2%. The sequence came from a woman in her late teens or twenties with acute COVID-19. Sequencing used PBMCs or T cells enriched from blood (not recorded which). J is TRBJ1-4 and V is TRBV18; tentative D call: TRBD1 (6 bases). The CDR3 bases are TGTGCCAGCTCACCATCACAGGGAAATGAAAAACTGTTTTTT. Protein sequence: CASSPSQGNEKLFF.